The 5 T cell receptor beta chains listed next were all sequenced from one sample in a study of blood T cell repertoires in COVID-19. Sequencing was performed with immunoSEQ multiplex PCR; in TCRdb, only in-frame clones are kept and a portion is missing. The data hold around 500,000 clones, with roughly nine tenths observed a single time. The sequenced sample consisted of PBMCs or T cells enriched from blood (not recorded which). All receptors come from a woman aged 60-75 years who had recovered from COVID-19.

The chain uses TRBV23-1 and TRBJ2-6, with 7 bases aligning to TRBD1. TRBV23-1 is labeled an ORF, and its function is uncertain. This CDR3 region has 18 residues. With 4 bases clipped from V and 3 bases from J, the junction kept 12 bases outside the gene matches. The CDR3 protein is CASSPGTADHLGANVLTF. CDR3 bases: TGCGCCAGCAGTCCCGGGACAGCGGATCACCTTGGGGCCAACGTCCTGACTTTC.

The gene calls are TRBV7-6 and TRBJ1-1; TRBD1 is a possible D gene (5 bases). Germline CDR1 reads SGHVS; CDR2 reads FNYEAQ. V lost 1 base and J lost 0, with 12 bases in between. The length of the CDR3 is 16 residues. CDR3 in DNA: TGTGCCAGCAGCTTAGGGCCGGACAATGTGAACACTGAAGCTTTCTTT. Protein product: CASSLGPDNVNTEAFF.

As DNA, the CDR3 is TGTGCCACCAGTGGTTCCGGAGGTCATTATCAGCCCCAGCATTTT. Translated: CATSGSGGHYQPQHF. V gene TRBV24-1 combines with J gene TRBJ1-5; D ambiguous. The germline V gene has CDR1 KGHDR and CDR2 SFDVKD. The V gene lost 5 bases and the J gene lost 5 bases, with 15 bases spanning the gap. CDR3 length equals 15 residues.

This clone turned up a few times. The gene calls are TRBV4-2 and TRBJ1-2, with a possible D match to TRBD1 (6 bases). This CDR3 is built from 15 residues. From germline, CDR1 is LGHNA and CDR2 YNFKEQ. The V gene lost 2 bases and the J gene lost 8 bases, with 18 bases spanning the gap. The CDR3 is CASSQPIGGGEGYTF. CDR3 coding DNA: TGTGCCAGCAGCCAACCCATAGGGGGGGGCGAAGGCTACACCTTC.

This clone was detected only once. The DNA for the CDR3 is TGCAGCGCAATAAAAAGGGGAGGTGAAAAACTGTTTTTT. It translates to CSAIKRGGEKLFF. The J gene is TRBJ1-4, the V gene TRBV29-1; D perhaps matches TRBD1 (5 bases). Per germline, CDR1 SQVTM and CDR2 ANQGSEA. CDR3 length: 13 residues. V lost 7 bases and J lost 7, with 16 bases in between.